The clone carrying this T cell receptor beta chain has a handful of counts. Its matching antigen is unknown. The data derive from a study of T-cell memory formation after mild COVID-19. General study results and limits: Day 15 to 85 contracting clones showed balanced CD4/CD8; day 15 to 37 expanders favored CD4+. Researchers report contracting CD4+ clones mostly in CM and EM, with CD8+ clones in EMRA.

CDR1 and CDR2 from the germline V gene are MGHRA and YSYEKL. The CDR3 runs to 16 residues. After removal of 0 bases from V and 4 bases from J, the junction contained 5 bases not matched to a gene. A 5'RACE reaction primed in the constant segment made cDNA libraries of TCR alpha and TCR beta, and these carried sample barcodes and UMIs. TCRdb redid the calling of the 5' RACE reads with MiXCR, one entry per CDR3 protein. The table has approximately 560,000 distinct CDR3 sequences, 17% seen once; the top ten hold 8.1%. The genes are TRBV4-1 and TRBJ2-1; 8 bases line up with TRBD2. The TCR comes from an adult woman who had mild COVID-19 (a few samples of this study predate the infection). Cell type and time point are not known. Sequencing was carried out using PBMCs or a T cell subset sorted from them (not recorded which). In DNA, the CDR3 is TGCGCCAGCAGCCAAGATGGGAGCGGGAGATACAATGAGCAGTTCTTC. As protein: CASSQDGSGRYNEQFF.